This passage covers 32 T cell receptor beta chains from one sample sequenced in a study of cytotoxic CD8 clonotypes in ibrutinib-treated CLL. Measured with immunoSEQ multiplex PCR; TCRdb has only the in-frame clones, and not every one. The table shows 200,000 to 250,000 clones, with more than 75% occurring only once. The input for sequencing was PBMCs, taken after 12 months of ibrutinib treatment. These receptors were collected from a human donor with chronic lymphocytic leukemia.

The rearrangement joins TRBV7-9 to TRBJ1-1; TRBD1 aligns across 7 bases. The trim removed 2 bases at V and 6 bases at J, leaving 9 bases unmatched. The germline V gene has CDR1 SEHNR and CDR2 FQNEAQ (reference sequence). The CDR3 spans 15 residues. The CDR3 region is CASSLTDTGVAEAFF. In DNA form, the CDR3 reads TGTGCCAGCAGCTTAACTGATACAGGGGTGGCTGAAGCTTTCTTT.

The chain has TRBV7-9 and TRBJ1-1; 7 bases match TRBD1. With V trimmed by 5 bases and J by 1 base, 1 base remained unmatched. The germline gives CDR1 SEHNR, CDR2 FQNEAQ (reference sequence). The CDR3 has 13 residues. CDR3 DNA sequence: TGTGCCAGCAGCGGGACAGCGAACACTGAAGCTTTCTTT. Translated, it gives CASSGTANTEAFF.

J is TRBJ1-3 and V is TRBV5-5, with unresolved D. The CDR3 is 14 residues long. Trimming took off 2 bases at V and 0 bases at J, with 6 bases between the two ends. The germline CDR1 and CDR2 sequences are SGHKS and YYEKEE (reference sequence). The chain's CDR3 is CASSFASSGNTIYF. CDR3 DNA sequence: TGTGCCAGCAGCTTTGCTAGCTCTGGAAACACCATATATTTT.

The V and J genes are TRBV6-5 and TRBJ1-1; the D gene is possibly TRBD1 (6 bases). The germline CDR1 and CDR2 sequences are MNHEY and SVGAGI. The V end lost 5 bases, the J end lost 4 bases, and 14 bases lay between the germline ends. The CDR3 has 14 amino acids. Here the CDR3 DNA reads TGTGCCAGCAGTCTACGGTGGGGGCTCACTGAAGCTTTCTTT. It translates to CASSLRWGLTEAFF.

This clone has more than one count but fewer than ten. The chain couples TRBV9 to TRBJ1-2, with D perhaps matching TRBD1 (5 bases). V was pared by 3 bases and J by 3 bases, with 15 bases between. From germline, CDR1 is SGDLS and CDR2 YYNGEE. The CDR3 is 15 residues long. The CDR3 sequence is CASSDQGSADYGYTF. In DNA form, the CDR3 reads TGTGCCAGCAGCGACCAGGGATCGGCGGACTATGGCTACACCTTC.

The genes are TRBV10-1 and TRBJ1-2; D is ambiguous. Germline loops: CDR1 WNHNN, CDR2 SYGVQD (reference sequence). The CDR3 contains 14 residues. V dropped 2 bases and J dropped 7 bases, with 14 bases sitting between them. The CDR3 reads CASSERASSSGYTF. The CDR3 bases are TGCGCCAGCAGTGAGCGCGCATCCAGCAGTGGCTACACCTTC.

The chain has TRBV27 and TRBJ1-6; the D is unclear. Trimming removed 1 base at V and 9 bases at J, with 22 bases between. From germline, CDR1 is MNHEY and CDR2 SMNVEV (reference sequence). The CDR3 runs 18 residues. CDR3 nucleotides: TGTGCCAGCAGTTTATGGCCTAGGACGTTGACCTACACTTCACCCCTCCACTTT. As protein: CASSLWPRTLTYTSPLHF.

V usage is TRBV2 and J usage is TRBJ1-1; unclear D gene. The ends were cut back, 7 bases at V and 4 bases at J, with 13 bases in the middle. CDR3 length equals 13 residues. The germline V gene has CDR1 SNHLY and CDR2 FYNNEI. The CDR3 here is CASIREQPTEAFF. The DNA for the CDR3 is TGTGCCAGCATCCGGGAGCAACCCACTGAAGCTTTCTTT.

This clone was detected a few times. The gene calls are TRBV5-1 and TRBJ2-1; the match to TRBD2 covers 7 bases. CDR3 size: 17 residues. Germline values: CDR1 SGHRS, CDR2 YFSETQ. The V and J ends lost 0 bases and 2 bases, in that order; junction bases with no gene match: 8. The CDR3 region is CASSLEAWEGPYNEQFF. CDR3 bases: TGCGCCAGCAGCTTGGAGGCGTGGGAGGGTCCCTACAATGAGCAGTTCTTC.

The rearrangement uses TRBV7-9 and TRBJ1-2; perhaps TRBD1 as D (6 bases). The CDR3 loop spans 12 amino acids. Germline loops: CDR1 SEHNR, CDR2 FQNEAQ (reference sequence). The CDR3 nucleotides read TGTACCGACAGGACCCCTAACTATGGCTACACCTTC. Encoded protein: CTDRTPNYGYTF.

The CDR3 here is CASSSTGGWVTEAFF. CDR3 DNA: TGTGCCAGCAGCTCCACAGGGGGTTGGGTCACTGAAGCTTTCTTT. This chain links TRBV7-3 with TRBJ1-1, with TRBD1 identical over 8 bases. Germline CDR1 is SGHTA and CDR2 is FQGTGA. This CDR3 spans 15 amino acids. V shed 4 bases, J shed 4 bases, and the junction held 8 bases outside the gene matches.

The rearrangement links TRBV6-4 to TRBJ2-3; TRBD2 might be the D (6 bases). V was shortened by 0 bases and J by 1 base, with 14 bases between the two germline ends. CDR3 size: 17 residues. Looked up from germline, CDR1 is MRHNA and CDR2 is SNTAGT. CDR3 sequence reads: CASSDSNGGGGTDTQYF. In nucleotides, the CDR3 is TGTGCCAGCAGTGACTCGAATGGGGGAGGAGGCACAGATACGCAGTATTTT.

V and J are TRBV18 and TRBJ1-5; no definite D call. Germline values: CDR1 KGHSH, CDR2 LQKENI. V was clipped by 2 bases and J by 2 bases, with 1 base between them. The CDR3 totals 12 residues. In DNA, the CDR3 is TGTGCCAGCTCACCAGGCAATCAGCCCCAGCATTTT. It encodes CASSPGNQPQHF.

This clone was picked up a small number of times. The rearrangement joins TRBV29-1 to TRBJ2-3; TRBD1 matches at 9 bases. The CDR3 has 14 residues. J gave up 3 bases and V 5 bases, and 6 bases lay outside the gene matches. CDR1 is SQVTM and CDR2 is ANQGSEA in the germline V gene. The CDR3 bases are TGCAGCGTTTCATCGGGACAGGGAACAGATACGCAGTATTTT. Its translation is CSVSSGQGTDTQYF.

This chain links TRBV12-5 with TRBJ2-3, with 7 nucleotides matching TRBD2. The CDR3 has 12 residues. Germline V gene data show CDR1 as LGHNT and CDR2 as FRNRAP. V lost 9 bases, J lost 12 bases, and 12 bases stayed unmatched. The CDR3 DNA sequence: TGTGCTAGCCGACTAGCACCGGGACTTCAGTATTTT. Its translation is CASRLAPGLQYF. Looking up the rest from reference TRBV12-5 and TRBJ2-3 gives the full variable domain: DARVTQTPRHKVTEMGQEVTMRCQPILGHNTVFWYRQTMMQGLELLAYFRNRAPLDDSGMPKDRFSAEMPDATLATLKIQPSEPRDSAVYFCASRLAPGLQYFGPGTRLTVL.

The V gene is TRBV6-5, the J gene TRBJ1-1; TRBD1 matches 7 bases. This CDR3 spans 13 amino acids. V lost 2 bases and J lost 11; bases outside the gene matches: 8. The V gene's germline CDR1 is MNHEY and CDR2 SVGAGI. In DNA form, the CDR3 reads TGTGCCAGCAGTTACGACAGGGACTTAGGGGCTTTCTTT. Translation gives CASSYDRDLGAFF.

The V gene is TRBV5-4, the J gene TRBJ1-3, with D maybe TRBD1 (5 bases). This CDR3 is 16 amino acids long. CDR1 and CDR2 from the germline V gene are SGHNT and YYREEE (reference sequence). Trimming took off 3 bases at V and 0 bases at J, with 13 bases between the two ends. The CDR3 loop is CASSYLGPVSGNTIYF. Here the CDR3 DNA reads TGTGCCAGCAGCTACTTGGGGCCTGTCTCTGGAAACACCATATATTTT.

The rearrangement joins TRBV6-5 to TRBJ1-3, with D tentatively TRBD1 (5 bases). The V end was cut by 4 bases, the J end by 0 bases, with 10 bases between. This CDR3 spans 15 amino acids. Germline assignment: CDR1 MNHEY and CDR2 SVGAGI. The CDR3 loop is CASSFRTSSGNTIYF. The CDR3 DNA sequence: TGTGCCAGCAGTTTCCGGACATCCTCTGGAAACACCATATATTTT.

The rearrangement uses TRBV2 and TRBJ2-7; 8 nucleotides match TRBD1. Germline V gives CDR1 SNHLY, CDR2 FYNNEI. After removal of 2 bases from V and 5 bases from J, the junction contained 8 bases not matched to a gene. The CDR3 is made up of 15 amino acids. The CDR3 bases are TGTGCCAGCAGTGAACAGGGACAGGATAGCAACGAGCAGTACTTC. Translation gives CASSEQGQDSNEQYF.

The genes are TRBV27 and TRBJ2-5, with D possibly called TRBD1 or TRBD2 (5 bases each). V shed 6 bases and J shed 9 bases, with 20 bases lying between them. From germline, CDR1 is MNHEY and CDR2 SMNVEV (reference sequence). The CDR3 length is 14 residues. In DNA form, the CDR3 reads TGTGCCAGCAGGCAAGTTGGTGGGGGAAAGGCCCAGTACTTC. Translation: CASRQVGGGKAQYF.

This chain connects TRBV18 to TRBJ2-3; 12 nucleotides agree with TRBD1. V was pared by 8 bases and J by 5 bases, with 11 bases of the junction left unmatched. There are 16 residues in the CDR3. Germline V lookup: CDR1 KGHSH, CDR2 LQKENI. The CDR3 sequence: CASQPEGTGGRDTQYF. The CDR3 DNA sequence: TGTGCCAGCCAGCCTGAGGGGACAGGGGGCAGAGATACGCAGTATTTT.

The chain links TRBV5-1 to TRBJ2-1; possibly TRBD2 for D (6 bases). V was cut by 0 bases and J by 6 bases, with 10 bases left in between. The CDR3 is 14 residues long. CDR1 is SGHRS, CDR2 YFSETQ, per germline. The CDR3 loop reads CASSLGVGGNEQFF. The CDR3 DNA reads TGCGCCAGCAGCTTGGGGGTCGGGGGCAATGAGCAGTTCTTC.

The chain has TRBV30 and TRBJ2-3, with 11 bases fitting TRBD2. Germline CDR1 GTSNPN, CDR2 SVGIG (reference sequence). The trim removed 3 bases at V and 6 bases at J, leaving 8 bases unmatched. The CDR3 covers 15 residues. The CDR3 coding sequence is TGTGCCTGGAGCCTTAGCGGGGGGGCCGGGGATACGCAGTATTTT. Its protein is CAWSLSGGAGDTQYF.

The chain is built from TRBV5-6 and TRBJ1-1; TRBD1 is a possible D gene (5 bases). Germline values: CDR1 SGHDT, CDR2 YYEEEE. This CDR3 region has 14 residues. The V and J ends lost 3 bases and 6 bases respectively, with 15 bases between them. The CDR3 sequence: CASSSSGGPAEAFF. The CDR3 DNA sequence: TGTGCCAGCAGCTCCTCGGGGGGTCCGGCTGAAGCTTTCTTT.

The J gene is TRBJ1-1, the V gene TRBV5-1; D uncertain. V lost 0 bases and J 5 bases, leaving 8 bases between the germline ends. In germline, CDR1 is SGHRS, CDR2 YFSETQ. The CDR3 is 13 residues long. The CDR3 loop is CASSLVGRTEAFF. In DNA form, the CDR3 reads TGCGCCAGCAGCTTGGTTGGACGGACTGAAGCTTTCTTT.

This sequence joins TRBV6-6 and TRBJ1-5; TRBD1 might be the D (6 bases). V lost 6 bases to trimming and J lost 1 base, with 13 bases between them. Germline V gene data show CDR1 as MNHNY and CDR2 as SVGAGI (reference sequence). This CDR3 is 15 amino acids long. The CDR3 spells CASSDLGGSNQPQHF. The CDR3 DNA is TGTGCCAGCAGCGATCTGGGGGGCAGCAATCAGCCCCAGCATTTT.

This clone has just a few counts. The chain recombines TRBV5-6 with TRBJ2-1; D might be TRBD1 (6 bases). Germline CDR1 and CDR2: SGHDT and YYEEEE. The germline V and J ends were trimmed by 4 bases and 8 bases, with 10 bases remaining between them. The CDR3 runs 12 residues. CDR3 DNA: TGTGCCAGCAGCGCTACAGGGTATGAGCAGTTCTTC. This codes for CASSATGYEQFF.

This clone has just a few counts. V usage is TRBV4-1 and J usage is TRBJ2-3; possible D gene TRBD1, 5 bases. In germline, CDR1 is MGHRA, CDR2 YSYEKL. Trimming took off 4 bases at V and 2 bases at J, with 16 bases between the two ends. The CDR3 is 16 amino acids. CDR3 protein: CASSPLIGADTDTQYF. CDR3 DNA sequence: TGCGCCAGCAGCCCCCTCATAGGGGCAGACACAGATACGCAGTATTTT.

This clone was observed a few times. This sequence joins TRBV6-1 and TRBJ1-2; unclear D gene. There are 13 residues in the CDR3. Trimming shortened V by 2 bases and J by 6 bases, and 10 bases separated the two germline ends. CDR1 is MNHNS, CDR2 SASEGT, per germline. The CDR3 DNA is TGTGCCAGCAGTGAAAGCGGGATTAATGGCTACACCTTC. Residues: CASSESGINGYTF.

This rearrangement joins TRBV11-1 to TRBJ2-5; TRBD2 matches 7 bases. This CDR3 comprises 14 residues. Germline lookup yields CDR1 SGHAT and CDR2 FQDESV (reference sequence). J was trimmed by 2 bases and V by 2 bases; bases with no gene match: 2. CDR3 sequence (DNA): TGTGCCAGCAGCTTAATGGGACTACAAGAGACCCAGTACTTC. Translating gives CASSLMGLQETQYF.

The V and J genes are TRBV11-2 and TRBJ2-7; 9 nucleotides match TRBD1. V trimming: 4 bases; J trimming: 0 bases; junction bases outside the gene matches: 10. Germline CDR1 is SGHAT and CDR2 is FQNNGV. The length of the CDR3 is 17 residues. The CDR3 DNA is TGTGCCAGCAGCTCATGGAGGGACAGGGCCTCCTCCTACGAGCAGTACTTC. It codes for CASSSWRDRASSYEQYF.

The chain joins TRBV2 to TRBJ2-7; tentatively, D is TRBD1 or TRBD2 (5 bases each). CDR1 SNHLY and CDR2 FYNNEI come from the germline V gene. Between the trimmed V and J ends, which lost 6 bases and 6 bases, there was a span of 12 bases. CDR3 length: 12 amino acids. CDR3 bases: TGTGCCAGCAGGGAGCAGGGAGCCGAGCAGTACTTC. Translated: CASREQGAEQYF.